The subject of this entry is one T cell receptor (beta chain). This specimen comes from a study of T cell changes during pregnancy in multiple sclerosis. V was clipped by 10 bases and J by 10 bases, with 10 bases between them. The CDR3 is made up of 9 amino acids. CDR1 is LNHDA and CDR2 is SQIVND in the germline V gene (reference sequence). Method: immunoSEQ multiplex PCR; TCRdb's copy keeps in-frame clones and lacks some. The sample lists under 40,000 clones, about 90% occurring once. The origin of this receptor is a female donor in good health, enrolled as a control in a pregnancy study. The chain is built from TRBV19 and TRBJ1-1; D is ambiguous. The material sequenced was CD4+ T cells from peripheral blood mononuclear cells, taken in the third trimester of pregnancy. CDR3 protein: CATKRRAFF. The CDR3 DNA reads TGTGCCACTAAAAGGAGAGCTTTCTTT.